The clone carrying this T cell receptor (beta chain) was detected only a few times. The record originates from a study of blood T cell repertoires in COVID-19. At the level of the study: Collection of acute and convalescent COVID-19 samples took place in the United States, Italy and Spain.

Clones were read by immunoSEQ multiplex PCR, and TCRdb kept only the in-frame ones, dropping some. The repertoire holds more than 95,000 clones, with approximately 80% as singletons. The CDR3 consists of 14 residues. The germline CDR1 and CDR2 sequences are LNHDA and SQIVND (reference sequence). The J segment lost 5 bases and the V segment lost 7 bases, leaving 6 bases of the junction unmatched. The gene calls are TRBV19 and TRBJ1-5; 9 bases line up with TRBD1. This TCR derives from a man aged 45-65 years with acute or convalescent COVID-19. The sequencing input was peripheral blood. The CDR3 DNA is TGTGCCAGTACCGGGACAGGGAATTATCAGCCCCAGCATTTT. Translating gives CASTGTGNYQPQHF.